There are many counts of the clone carrying this TCR beta chain. Its target is unknown. A single record per CDR3 protein comes from TCRdb applying MiXCR to the 5' RACE reads. Counted here are tens of thousands of distinct CDR3 sequences, about an eighth occurring once; the ten biggest clones make up roughly 7%. Trimming at V came to 4 bases and at J to 1 base, leaving 1 base not matched to a gene. The CDR3 loop spans 14 amino acids. In germline, CDR1 is ENHRY, CDR2 SYGVKD. This specimen belongs to a study of early T cells in non-severe SARS-CoV-2 infection. Study at large: Bulk RNA taken from unsorted whole blood was sequenced, leaving chains unpaired.

Study findings and constraints: Reliance on VDJdb matching favored anti-spike CD8 responses; private and CD4 specificities were missed.

Sequenced input: whole blood. The genes are TRBV10-3 and TRBJ1-1; 9 nucleotides align to TRBD1. The TCR sequence derives from an adult who was a healthcare worker with PCR-confirmed SARS-CoV-2 infection or an uninfected control (not recorded which). The CDR3: CAISGTGENTEAFF. CDR3 nucleotides: TGTGCCATCAGTGGGACAGGGGAGAACACTGAAGCTTTCTTT.